A single sample gave rise to the 20 T cell receptor beta chains below, sequenced in a study of cytomegalovirus exposure and HLA in healthy donors. 13 Jbeta primers and 60 Vbeta primers were used for the PCR. Data came from immunoSEQ multiplex PCR; TCRdb stores just in-frame clones and leaves some out. Among over 110,000 clones, 82% were seen once, and the ten largest hold around 2.6%. The sample taken for sequencing was PBMCs. These receptors originate from a male donor in good health and CMV-seronegative.

The count of this clone is one. An end of the junction does not agree with germline; a read error may underlie this. This chain joins TRBV7-9 and TRBJ2-7, with 8 bases lining up with TRBD2. The CDR3 has 16 amino acids. Germline CDR1 reads SEHNR; CDR2 reads FQNEAQ (reference sequence). The DNA for the CDR3 is TGTTCCAGCAGCCCTTCCCCGGGGGGGACGGACTACGAGCAGTACTTC. This translates into CSSSPSPGGTDYEQYF.

V and J are TRBV28 and TRBJ2-7; a possible D gene is TRBD1 (6 bases). CDR3 length: 14 residues. V was shortened by 4 bases and J by 7 bases, with 17 bases between the two germline ends. Germline CDR1 is MDHEN and CDR2 is SYDVKM. The CDR3 bases are TGTGCCAGCAGTTCCTCCAAGGGACATACGGAGCAGTACTTC. It encodes CASSSSKGHTEQYF.

A few counts support this clone. This chain joins TRBV2 and TRBJ2-1; D is undetermined. CDR1 is SNHLY and CDR2 is FYNNEI in the germline V gene. V lost 3 bases to trimming and J lost 4 bases, with 13 bases between them. This CDR3 spans 15 amino acids. The CDR3 is CASSDWATLYNEQFF. Written as DNA, the CDR3 is TGTGCCAGCAGTGATTGGGCTACCCTTTACAATGAGCAGTTCTTC.

This chain uses TRBV5-6 with TRBJ2-5; 10 positions match TRBD2. Germline assignment: CDR1 SGHDT and CDR2 YYEEEE. The junction had 8 bases not matched to a gene; V was cut back by 1 base and J by 5 bases. There are 16 residues in the CDR3. The CDR3 sequence: CASSLSSGRPGETQYF. The CDR3 coding sequence is TGTGCCAGCAGCTTGAGTAGCGGGAGGCCGGGGGAGACCCAGTACTTC. Complete variable domain (other parts from reference TRBV5-6 and TRBJ2-5): DAGVTQSPTHLIKTRGQQVTLRCSPKSGHDTVSWYQQALGQGPQFIFQYYEEEERQRGNFPDRFSGHQFPNYSSELNVNALLLGDSALYLCASSLSSGRPGETQYFGPGTRLLVL.

This chain joins TRBV4-3 and TRBJ2-3; 10 bases agree with TRBD1. The junction had 11 bases not matched to a gene; V was cut back by 4 bases and J by 4 bases. This CDR3 is built from 17 residues. Germline values: CDR1 LGHNA, CDR2 YSLEER. CDR3 loop: CASSPGVGTGVADTQYF. CDR3 in DNA: TGCGCCAGCAGCCCAGGGGTTGGGACAGGGGTAGCAGATACGCAGTATTTT.

The CDR3: CASSLSQETQYF. The CDR3 coding sequence is TGCGCCAGCAGCCTCAGCCAAGAGACCCAGTACTTC. V gene TRBV5-1 combines with J gene TRBJ2-5; D ambiguous. CDR1 SGHRS and CDR2 YFSETQ come from the germline V gene. The CDR3 totals 12 residues. V lost 4 bases to trimming and J lost 1 base, with 5 bases between them.

This chain joins TRBV5-1 and TRBJ2-7; 7 bases are a match to TRBD2. The V and J ends lost 7 bases and 4 bases, in that order; junction bases with no gene match: 11. The CDR3 extends over 14 amino acids. Germline values: CDR1 SGHRS, CDR2 YFSETQ. The CDR3 region is CASQRGLGTYEQYF. The DNA for the CDR3 is TGCGCCAGCCAAAGAGGACTAGGGACTTACGAGCAGTACTTC.

Comments on this clone: The sample carries other DNA sequences with the same CDR3. The genes are TRBV19 and TRBJ2-3, with 8 nucleotides matching TRBD2. There are 16 residues in the CDR3. Germline lookup yields CDR1 LNHDA and CDR2 SQIVND (reference sequence). The junction had 7 bases not matched to a gene; V was cut back by 3 bases and J by 2 bases. This CDR3 reads CASSIQAGGITDTQYF. The CDR3 nucleotides are TGTGCCAGTAGTATCCAGGCGGGAGGAATCACAGATACGCAGTATTTT. Using reference TRBV19 and TRBJ2-3 for the parts outside the CDR3, the full variable domain is DGGITQSPKYLFRKEGQNVTLSCEQNLNHDAMYWYRQDPGQGLRLIYYSQIVNDFQKGDIAEGYSVSREKKESFPLTVTSAQKNPTAFYLCASSIQAGGITDTQYFGPGTRLTVL.

The chain couples TRBV27 to TRBJ2-5; TRBD2 aligns across 11 bases. The J call may be wrong; the DNA end is better matched by TRBJ2-7. Germline V gene lookup returns CDR1 MNHEY and CDR2 SMNVEV (reference sequence). The CDR3 runs to 16 residues. The CDR3 reads CASSPIGTSGTYEQYF. For the CDR3, the DNA is TGTGCCAGCAGTCCAATTGGGACTAGCGGTACCTACGAGCAGTACTTC.

Only a few counts were recorded for this clone. The genes are TRBV4-3 and TRBJ1-4; TRBD1 might be the D (6 bases). Trimming stripped 4 bases from V and 4 bases from J, with 13 bases between. CDR3 length equals 15 residues. Germline V gene data show CDR1 as LGHNA and CDR2 as YSLEER. In nucleotides, the CDR3 is TGCGCCAGCAGCCGGGGAGGGGGTCTTAATGAAAAACTGTTTTTT. It specifies CASSRGGGLNEKLFF.

This chain joins TRBV30 and TRBJ1-1; D may be TRBD1 (5 bases). Germline V CDR1 and CDR2: GTSNPN, SVGIG (reference sequence). CDR3 length: 13 amino acids. V was clipped by 2 bases and J by 4 bases, with 11 bases between them. This CDR3 is CAWSRGLVTEAFF. The CDR3 DNA reads TGTGCCTGGAGTAGGGGACTGGTCACTGAAGCTTTCTTT.

V gene TRBV13 combines with J gene TRBJ2-7, with a possible D match to TRBD1 (6 bases). The V and J ends lost 5 bases and 4 bases respectively, with 15 bases between them. Per the germline V gene, CDR1 is PRHDT and CDR2 is FYEKMQ (reference sequence). The CDR3 has 14 amino acids. CDR3 in DNA: TGTGCCAGCAGCCTAAAAAGGACAGTGTACGAGCAGTACTTC. Residues: CASSLKRTVYEQYF.

The V and J genes are TRBV27 and TRBJ2-2, with D possibly matching TRBD1 (5 bases). Germline V lookup: CDR1 MNHEY, CDR2 SMNVEV (reference sequence). V lost 5 bases, J lost 5 bases, and 18 bases lay in between. The CDR3 runs 16 residues. The chain's CDR3 is CASSHPLAGLTGELFF. CDR3 DNA: TGTGCCAGCAGTCACCCTCTGGCAGGGTTGACCGGGGAGCTGTTTTTT.

This clone occurred a few times. As DNA, the CDR3 is TGTGCCAGCAGCTTTTCTCGGGGACAGGGAGAGCAGTACTTC. Protein: CASSFSRGQGEQYF. The chain employs TRBV5-8 and TRBJ2-7; 9 bases are shared with TRBD1. V was pared by 2 bases and J by 7 bases, with 7 bases of the junction left unmatched. CDR1 is SGHTS and CDR2 is YDEGEE in the germline V gene. The CDR3 has 14 residues.

A word on this clone: Compared with germline, one end of the junction differs, possibly owing to a read error. The V gene is TRBV7-9, the J gene TRBJ2-7; TRBD1 matches at 7 bases. The CDR3 spans 17 residues. Germline CDR1 is SEHNR and CDR2 is FQNEAQ (reference sequence). The CDR3 region is CSSSSDEGAKASREQYF. DNA of the CDR3: TGTTCCAGCAGCTCCGACGAGGGGGCCAAGGCTTCGAGGGAGCAGTACTTC.

The J gene is TRBJ2-2, the V gene TRBV27; TRBD2 matches 13 bases. V was clipped by 3 bases and J by 6 bases; unmatched bases: 4. Germline V gene lookup returns CDR1 MNHEY and CDR2 SMNVEV (reference sequence). This CDR3 contains 16 residues. The CDR3 DNA is TGTGCCAGCAGTTTCGGACTAGCGGGAGTCCCCGGGGAGCTGTTTTTT. It translates to CASSFGLAGVPGELFF.

The chain is built from TRBV7-8 and TRBJ1-4, with 7 nucleotides matching TRBD1. Germline lookup yields CDR1 SGHVS and CDR2 FQNEAQ. The CDR3 is 15 residues long. The J segment lost 2 bases and the V segment lost 6 bases, leaving 6 bases of the junction unmatched. CDR3 residues: CASSNLGGTNEKLFF. CDR3 DNA sequence: TGTGCCAGCAGTAATCTAGGGGGCACTAATGAAAAACTGTTTTTT.

J is TRBJ1-2 and V is TRBV6-5; D perhaps matches TRBD1 (5 bases). CDR1 and CDR2 (germline): MNHEY, SVGAGI. Trimming took 6 bases from V and 4 from J, leaving 12 bases between them. The CDR3 sequence is 13 residues long. The CDR3 coding sequence is TGTGCCAGCAGCGGGGGACGGATCTATGGCTACACCTTC. Translation gives CASSGGRIYGYTF.

This clone has only one observation. V is TRBV7-9 and J is TRBJ1-2; perhaps TRBD1 as D (5 bases). CDR1 and CDR2 from the germline V gene are SEHNR and FQNEAQ (reference sequence). V was cut by 2 bases and J by 4 bases, with 14 bases left in between. The CDR3 is 15 amino acids. CDR3 amino acids: CASSLFRGGGYGYTF. Written as DNA, the CDR3 is TGTGCCAGCAGCTTATTTAGGGGAGGTGGCTATGGCTACACCTTC.

The V call is TRBV2, the J call TRBJ2-6; 7 positions agree with TRBD1. The CDR3 is made up of 17 amino acids. The junction had 9 bases not matched to a gene; V was cut back by 7 bases and J by 0 bases. Per the germline V gene, CDR1 is SNHLY and CDR2 is FYNNEI. As DNA, the CDR3 is TGTGCCAGCATACCCGACAGGGCCTCCTCTGGGGCCAACGTCCTGACTTTC. Protein product: CASIPDRASSGANVLTF.